The T cell receptor beta chain under discussion was sequenced for a study of post-analysis software for immune sequencing data (dated by TCRdb to between 2015 and 2016). About the full investigation: Recorded disease courses included relapsing-remitting, secondary progressive and progressive-relapsing multiple sclerosis, with some patients lacking subtype annotation. The patient repertoires were set against about eleven previously published healthy control repertoires from donors whose ages ranged from roughly 6 to 26 years. A subset of samples was prepared in parallel using single-end sample barcoding, then pooled and co-amplified after Illumina adapter ligation. The paper's findings and limits, for the study overall: Compared with controls, multiple sclerosis patients had significantly lower normalized Chao1 diversity, a finding suggesting substantial peripheral T-cell clonal expansion. The control group was slightly older than the multiple sclerosis patient group. Significantly higher frequencies in patients than in controls were found for roughly 5 TRBV segments, including TRBV5-6, TRBV5-1 and TRBV20-1. Direct clustering with F measure revealed strong co-clustering of samples prepared in the same batch, which led to a batch-effect correction.

Only a few counts were recorded for this clonotype. What this receptor recognizes is not known. No much larger clone is present one base from it, and per-base qualities are unavailable. The library was built by means of PCR. TCRdb names Illumina HiSeq 2500 as the instrument used. To reduce PCR and sequencing biases, unique molecular identifiers were incorporated into the TCR beta cDNA libraries. Roughly 0.5 million cDNA molecules were obtained per 1 to 10 million input T cells, so each molecule approximated one T cell. The patient libraries were prepared and sequenced using the same protocol as the earlier healthy control dataset. Samples belonging to the same batch were prepared together, multiplexed and sequenced on a shared HiSeq lane. The paper's processing steps were these. MIGEC was used to process the raw barcoded reads, and molecular identifier groups with only a single read were discarded before consensus assembly and CDR3 extraction. Clonotype tables were post-analysed with VDJtools, and diversity was normalized by down-sampling all datasets to the smallest sample size. In repertoire overlap clustering, CDR3 amino acid sequences, but not nucleotide sequences, were matched to correct batch-related cross-sample contamination. TCRdb handled the public reads itself, with Q25 trimming in fastp and clone calling in MiXCR, and kept productive beta chains. Identical CDR3 protein sequences are pooled into one entry, listed with their most common genes and DNA. These V and J calls rely on TCRdb rather than the paper's analysis. The sample table lists hundreds of thousands of distinct CDR3 sequences, roughly half of them with a count of one. The biggest ten clones account for roughly 4.4% of the sample.

CDR3 length: 13 amino acids, cysteine to phenylalanine. Just the 39-base CDR3 DNA is kept, in frame starting at base 1. Trimming at the junction amounts to 1 base on V and 3 bases on J, and the germline ends lie 6 bases apart. The germline V gene (reference sequence) specifies LNHNV as CDR1 and YYDKDF as CDR2. To demonstrate the VDJtools post-analysis software, TCR beta repertoires were profiled from the peripheral blood of over ten young patients with multiple sclerosis. The multiple sclerosis patients were children and adolescents between 6 and 15 years of age. This sequence originates from a girl aged 5 to 17 with multiple sclerosis. The sample consisted of blood. This chain is built from TRBV15 and TRBJ2-5; the D gene assignment is ambiguous. The CDR3 corresponds to CATSRVVKETQYF. The nucleotides read TGTGCCACCAGCAGAGTGGTAAAAGAGACCCAGTACTTC. The full variable domain, completed from the reference TRBV15 and TRBJ2-5 proteins outside the CDR3, reads DAMVIQNPRYQVTQFGKPVTLSCSQTLNHNVMYWYQQKSSQAPKLLFHYYDKDFNNEADTPDNFQSRRPNTSFCFLDIRSPGLGDTAMYLCATSRVVKETQYFGPGTRLLVL.